This TCR beta chain emerged from a study of identical twins (dated by TCRdb to between 2015 and 2016). About the study as a whole: To test whether fetal clonotypes persist, the study used deep sequencing on TCR alpha and beta repertoires from monozygotic twins, unrelated adults of various ages, and cord blood. To rule out contamination, replicate twin experiments were performed at different times with different library preparation protocols.

Every donor was a healthy Caucasian. Three pairs of female monozygotic twins, all aged about 18 to 29 years, made up the twin cohort. Peripheral blood mononuclear cells were used as the source from which RNA for TCR libraries was isolated. To prepare the library, 5' RACE was applied. The sample was run on an Illumina HiSeq 2000. Template switching added a universal primer binding site, and the final cDNA carried a unique molecular identifier that allowed TCR cDNA molecules to be counted accurately. First-strand cDNA for TCR alpha and beta chains was synthesized from specific primers in the conserved constant-segment region. To control for contamination, each cDNA library was double barcoded with a SMART-Mk sample barcode plus Illumina barcodes. TruSeq adapter sequences and Illumina sample barcodes were added in two successive PCR steps. The Illumina HiSeq platform was used with custom primers to sequence TCR alpha and beta cDNA libraries. For the original study's pipeline: MiGEC processed the raw reads to extract unique molecular identifiers, while MiXCR was used to determine the CDR3 positions. For each individual, recombination models were inferred using an EM algorithm with the repgenHMM and IGoR tools. Shared clonotype analysis was performed with the tcR package in R, normalizing sharing by the product of cloneset sizes. To study raw recombination without the effects of thymic and clonal selection, out-of-frame nonproductive sequences were analyzed. TCRdb reworked the public reads: Q25 trimming with fastp, MiXCR clone assembly, productive beta chains retained. Every distinct CDR3 protein forms one entry, paired with its most common genes and DNA. The V and J calls follow TCRdb's processing rather than the paper's. A total of 600,000 to 700,000 distinct CDR3 sequences appear in this sample, less than 25% of them only once. The ten most abundant clones make up 4.3% of the sample.

CDR1 and CDR2, per the germline V gene, are SNHLY and FYNNEI. Taken from cysteine to phenylalanine, the CDR3 has 15 residues. Solely the CDR3 DNA is kept, with 45 bases framed from the first base. Trimming removed 6 bases from V and 0 bases from J; the gene matches leave 6 bases unexplained. What the research found in general, with its limitations: Because the same donors could not be followed over many years, conclusions were based on cross-sectional statistical analysis. Invariant T cells such as MAIT and iNKT could partly confound zero-insertion analyses, though diverse VJ usage argued against this for most clonotypes. Compared with coincidental sharing between unrelated individuals, out-of-frame TCR alpha sequences shared between twins had an excess of sequences with low generation probability. Out-of-frame TCR alpha sharing in monozygotic twins was systematically underestimated by recombination models, whereas sharing between unrelated individuals was in agreement with the recombination models. A weaker excess of twin sharing was found in beta out-of-frame sequences because the signal-to-noise ratio was lowered by fewer shared sequences. Abundant cord blood beta clonotypes carried fewer insertions; young adult naive repertoires showed a weaker similar trend, while memory repertoires showed none.

Many counts were recorded for this clonotype. Its antigen remains unidentified. The record has no base qualities; no much larger clone is one base away. These data also formed part of another study, on T cells expressing NK-cell markers. As the second paper documents: TCR beta-chain repertoires were profiled in sorted CD3+CD56+NKG2C+, CD3+CD56+NKG2C- and CD3+CD56-NKG2C+ T-cell subsets from several donors. Among the eight sequenced donors, only one was HCMV-seronegative, while the other seven were HCMV-seropositive. In several experiments an anti-gammadeltaTCR antibody was added to restrict sorting to alphabetaTCR-expressing T cells. For 5 or 6 donors, the dominant CD3+CD56+NKG2C+ clonotypes were among the top 10 CD8+ clonotypes and accounted for 1.0-7.0% of CD8+ T cells. Those dominant clonotypes were again the most abundant among CD3+CD56-NKG2C+ cells in a few donors, at roughly 25-65%. It remained unclear whether the expanded NKG2C-expressing T cell clones were specific for HCMV antigens. The eight sequenced donors were randomly selected healthy volunteers, three men and five women. HCMV serostatus was determined by detecting HCMV-specific IgG in serum with a commercial ELISA kit. For five or six donors, unsorted PBMC were also used to sequence bulk peripheral blood T-cell repertoires. Reads were demultiplexed and grouped by UMI with MIGEC, and clonotypes were assembled and quantified with MiTCR. Only TCR cDNA sequences supported by at least two reads were kept to exclude erroneous sequences. Downstream repertoire analysis used the tcR package, and clonotypes were matched across fractions by CDR3 nucleotide sequence plus V segment. VDJmatch was used to annotate antigen specificity against VDJdb, with one amino acid substitution in CDR3 allowed.

Sequenced sample: PBMCs. The rearranged chain carries TRBV2 and TRBJ2-7, with TRBD1 identical over 9 junction bases. This TCR derives from a young woman in good health. CDR3 sequence: CASSLGQGFSYEQYF. The DNA is as follows: TGTGCCAGCAGCTTAGGACAGGGGTTCTCCTACGAGCAGTACTTC.